This T cell receptor (beta chain) was sequenced in a study of shared clonotypes between healthy human individuals. Study findings and constraints: Generation of non-shared clonotypes was less probable than generation of clonotypes shared by all four donors.

Partitioning of CD4+ cells yielded a CD45RA+ naive subset and a CD45RA-negative memory subset. This CDR3 spans 10 amino acids. J gave up 15 bases and V 5 bases, and 5 bases lay outside the gene matches. Germline V lookup: CDR1 SGHRS, CDR2 YFSETQ. As regards this clone: Its antigen is undetermined.

Measured with immunoSEQ multiplex PCR; TCRdb has only the in-frame clones, and not every one. The sample includes about 2.4 million clones, more than 80% of them seen just once. The chain is built from TRBV5-1 and TRBJ2-4; 7 bases are a match to TRBD1. This TCR derives from a man aged 18 to 30 in good health. Sequences were obtained from naive CD4+ T cells sorted from blood. As to subset: CD45RA+ positively selected. The CDR3 is CASSWDSRYF. The DNA of the CDR3 is TGCGCCAGCAGTTGGGACAGTAGGTACTTC.